These 10 T cell receptor beta chains share one sample of origin, sequenced in a study of blood T cell repertoires in COVID-19. Method: immunoSEQ multiplex PCR; TCRdb's copy keeps in-frame clones and lacks some. The sample includes roughly 290,000 clones, 87% of them seen just once. Sequencing was carried out using PBMCs or T cells enriched from blood (not recorded which). The source is a woman between 40 and 50 years old who had recovered from COVID-19.

The rearrangement links TRBV2 to TRBJ1-5; D unresolved. Germline V gene lookup returns CDR1 SNHLY and CDR2 FYNNEI. The CDR3 is 15 amino acids. Trimming took 4 bases from V and 3 from J, leaving 13 bases between them. The CDR3 DNA sequence: TGTGCCAGCAGTGTAGAGTGGAGGCCCAATCAGCCCCAGCATTTT. It yields the protein CASSVEWRPNQPQHF.

This clone came up a few times. The V call is TRBV6-2 or TRBV6-3, the J call TRBJ2-7; D might be TRBD2 (6 bases). CDR3 length: 13 amino acids. V dropped 5 bases and J dropped 3 bases, with 11 bases sitting between them. The germline CDR1 and CDR2 sequences are MNHEY and SVGEGT. The CDR3 reads CASSLGGNYEQYF. The CDR3 DNA reads TGTGCCAGCAGTCTCGGGGGAAACTACGAGCAGTACTTC.

This chain connects TRBV19 to TRBJ2-1; D call uncertain. Trimming removed 4 bases from V and 2 bases from J, with 6 bases in between. The germline CDR1 and CDR2 sequences are LNHDA and SQIVND (reference sequence). This CDR3 contains 13 residues. CDR3 sequence reads: CASSTTPYNEQFF. CDR3 DNA sequence: TGTGCCAGTAGTACTACCCCCTACAATGAGCAGTTCTTC. Supplemented by reference TRBV19 and TRBJ2-1, the full variable domain reads DGGITQSPKYLFRKEGQNVTLSCEQNLNHDAMYWYRQDPGQGLRLIYYSQIVNDFQKGDIAEGYSVSREKKESFPLTVTSAQKNPTAFYLCASSTTPYNEQFFGPGTRLTVL.

V and J are TRBV9 and TRBJ2-1; D not resolved. Germline V gene sequence: CDR1 SGDLS, CDR2 YYNGEE. The length of the CDR3 is 16 residues. The V end lost 4 bases, the J end lost 0 bases, and 14 bases lay between the germline ends. The CDR3 nucleotides are TGTGCCAGCAGCCCGAGCCAACTAACCTCCTACAATGAGCAGTTCTTC. Amino acid sequence: CASSPSQLTSYNEQFF.

The chain recombines TRBV5-1 with TRBJ2-5, with a tentative D call TRBD2 (6 bases). This CDR3 is built from 16 residues. The germline V gene has CDR1 SGHRS and CDR2 YFSETQ. Trimming cost V 2 bases and J 7 bases, with 21 bases left between them. The CDR3 here is CASSLVLDYLPGTQYF. The CDR3 nucleotides read TGCGCCAGCAGCTTAGTATTGGACTACCTACCAGGGACCCAGTACTTC.

The chain employs TRBV7-8 and TRBJ2-5; TRBD2 matches 8 bases. The CDR3 sequence is 14 residues long. Germline trimming cut 7 bases from V and 2 bases from J; bases unmatched to any gene: 6. Germline loops: CDR1 SGHVS, CDR2 FQNEAQ. The CDR3: CASITGGPQETQYF. The CDR3 region has the DNA TGTGCCAGCATTACGGGGGGGCCTCAAGAGACCCAGTACTTC.

The gene calls are TRBV19 and TRBJ1-2, with TRBD1 identical over 7 bases. V trimming: 6 bases; J trimming: 8 bases; junction bases outside the gene matches: 6. This CDR3 region has 12 residues. Germline CDR1 LNHDA, CDR2 SQIVND (reference sequence). Here the CDR3 reads CASRTLDRGYTF. In nucleotides, the CDR3 is TGTGCCAGTAGAACCCTGGACAGGGGCTACACCTTC.

The J gene is TRBJ2-1, the V gene TRBV24-1, with a tentative D call TRBD1 (6 bases). Germline V gives CDR1 KGHDR, CDR2 SFDVKD. The CDR3 has 15 amino acids. Trimming cost V 0 bases and J 11 bases, with 16 bases left between them. The CDR3 DNA reads TGTGCCACCAGTGATTTGGTGGACAGCCAGGCTAAGCAGTTCTTC. This gives the protein CATSDLVDSQAKQFF.

This chain links TRBV11-3 with TRBJ2-6; no clear D gene. From germline, CDR1 is SGHNT and CDR2 YENEEA. V dropped 4 bases and J dropped 4 bases, with 8 bases sitting between them. CDR3 length: 14 residues. This CDR3 reads CASSSQRGANVLTF. CDR3 nucleotide sequence: TGTGCCAGCAGCTCCCAGAGGGGGGCCAACGTCCTGACTTTC.

This clone appeared a single time. The chain combines TRBV28 with TRBJ1-2; D is unresolved. V was shortened by 8 bases and J by 3 bases, with 10 bases between the two germline ends. CDR1 is MDHEN, CDR2 SYDVKM, per germline. The CDR3 extends over 12 amino acids. The DNA of the CDR3 is TGTGCCAGCGGAGGGCAACACTATGGCTACACCTTC. Translation: CASGGQHYGYTF.